This T cell receptor beta chain was found in a study of cytomegalovirus exposure and HLA in healthy donors. The germline V gene encodes CDR1 SGHTA and CDR2 FQGTGA. This CDR3 has 14 amino acids. J gave up 3 bases and V 5 bases, and 4 bases lay outside the gene matches. Both 60 Vbeta primers and 13 Jbeta primers went into the PCR. In the original processing: In a later analysis, the count reached 80 million or so unique TCR beta chains, with about 12 million shared. Assay used: immunoSEQ multiplex PCR; TCRdb lists only in-frame clones, some missing. The D gene and trimming were derived from the DNA, and the V and J assignments and clone size from that table. Its listing shows 200,000 or so clones.

The sequence was collected from a boy younger than 18 in good health and CMV-seronegative. The specimen sequenced was PBMCs. V usage is TRBV7-3 and J usage is TRBJ2-3; 8 nucleotides line up with TRBD1. The CDR3 region has the DNA TGTGCCAGCAGCCCACAGGGGGGAACAGATACGCAGTATTTT. Amino acids: CASSPQGGTDTQYF.